These 19 T cell receptor beta chains came from one sample sequenced in a study of T cell repertoires in cytomegalovirus infection. TCRdb called the reads again in MiXCR, with one record for every CDR3 protein. The sample contains about 890,000 distinct CDR3 sequences, 31% of which appear only once. These TCRs' antigens remain unknown. Specimen: cultured CD8+ T cells from PBMCs, collected from culture after CMV antigen stimulation. The source of these receptors is a human donor in good health (CMV status not recorded). Some clones in this sample may be carry-over from other donors' samples.

This clonotype was picked up a small number of times. This sequence joins TRBV12-3 or TRBV12-4 and TRBJ2-3; a possible D gene is TRBD2 (6 bases). The CDR3 runs 14 residues. The V end lost 5 bases, the J end lost 1 base, and 10 bases lay between the germline ends. CDR3 nucleotide sequence: TGTGCCAGCAGTGAAGCGGGCCGCACAGATACGCAGTATTTT. It is translated as CASSEAGRTDTQYF.

This clonotype was found a few times. This chain links TRBV12-5 with TRBJ1-1; D is ambiguous. The germline gives CDR1 LGHNT, CDR2 FRNRAP. This CDR3 is built from 15 residues. The ends were cut back, 6 bases at V and 4 bases at J, with 18 bases in the middle. In DNA form, the CDR3 reads TGTGCTAGTGGCCTATCGCCTCCGGTGGGCACTGAAGCTTTCTTT. This encodes CASGLSPPVGTEAFF.

The CDR3 DNA sequence: TGTGCCAGCAGCTCCCTCACGCGTAAGGACTACACCTTC. Its translation is CASSSLTRKDYTF. V and J are TRBV11-1 and TRBJ1-2; D is unresolved. CDR3 length: 13 amino acids. The V gene's germline CDR1 is SGHAT and CDR2 FQDESV (reference sequence). Trimming left V 4 bases short and J 10 bases short, with 16 bases between.

The CDR3 sequence is CASSLVYRAEAFF. In nucleotides, the CDR3 is TGTGCCAGCAGCTTAGTCTATCGGGCTGAAGCTTTCTTT. The chain combines TRBV5-5 with TRBJ1-1; D call uncertain. The CDR3 runs 13 residues. V lost 2 bases and J lost 6, with 11 bases in between. Germline V lookup: CDR1 SGHKS, CDR2 YYEKEE (reference sequence). The whole variable domain, filled in from reference TRBV5-5 and TRBJ1-1, reads DAGVTQSPTHLIKTRGQQVTLRCSPISGHKSVSWYQQVLGQGPQFIFQYYEKEERGRGNFPDRFSARQFPNYSSELNVNALLLGDSALYLCASSLVYRAEAFFGQGTRLTVV.

This clonotype was recorded at least ten times. V is TRBV7-6 and J is TRBJ2-1, with 9 bases that match TRBD1. V trimming: 0 bases; J trimming: 7 bases; junction bases outside the gene matches: 10. The germline CDR1 and CDR2 sequences are SGHVS and FNYEAQ. The CDR3 is made up of 17 amino acids. As DNA, the CDR3 is TGTGCCAGCAGCTTAGCCCAACGGGACAGGGCAGAAAATGAGCAGTTCTTC. Residues: CASSLAQRDRAENEQFF.

V is TRBV10-3 and J is TRBJ2-5; no definite D call. The CDR3 consists of 13 residues. From germline, CDR1 is ENHRY and CDR2 SYGVKD. The V and J ends lost 2 bases and 5 bases respectively, with 9 bases between them. The DNA for the CDR3 is TGTGCCATCAGTGAGGATAGCTGGGAGACCCAGTACTTC. It codes for CAISEDSWETQYF.

In its sample, this clonotype was seen once. This may come from a read error, since a much larger clone is one base off. This sequence joins TRBV9 and TRBJ2-3; tentatively, D is TRBD1 or TRBD2 (6 bases each). CDR3 length: 15 residues. Per germline, CDR1 SGDLS and CDR2 YYNGEE. V was shortened by 0 bases and J by 2 bases, with 10 bases between the two germline ends. The CDR3, as DNA: TGTGCCAGCAGCGTAGAATGGGGGGCCACAGATACGCAGTATTTT. As protein: CASSVEWGATDTQYF.

V and J are TRBV7-9 and TRBJ1-1; no clear D gene. Germline loops: CDR1 SEHNR, CDR2 FQNEAQ (reference sequence). The germline V and J ends were trimmed by 1 base and 10 bases, with 7 bases remaining between them. The CDR3 loop spans 11 amino acids. DNA for the CDR3: TGTGCCAGCAGCTTAGGGGCAGGAGCTTTCTTT. It is translated as CASSLGAGAFF.

The chain carries TRBV6-5 and TRBJ2-1, with D possibly being TRBD2 (5 bases). CDR1 is MNHEY and CDR2 is SVGAGI in the germline V gene. This CDR3 is 11 amino acids long. The V end lost 7 bases, the J end lost 8 bases, and 9 bases lay between the germline ends. In nucleotides, the CDR3 is TGTGCCAGCACTAGGAGGCATGAGCAGTTCTTC. It yields the protein CASTRRHEQFF.

The chain combines TRBV11-1 with TRBJ2-1; 15 nucleotides line up with TRBD2. V shed 4 bases, J shed 3 bases, and the junction held 4 bases outside the gene matches. CDR1 is SGHAT, CDR2 FQDESV, per germline (reference sequence). The CDR3 covers 17 residues. The CDR3 DNA follows: TGTGCCAGCAGCTCCGGGACTAGCGGGGGGTTCTACAATGAGCAGTTCTTC. This translates into CASSSGTSGGFYNEQFF.

In its sample, this clonotype was seen a few times. The CDR3 reads CASSPGTLDYEQYF. CDR3 nucleotides: TGTGCCAGCAGTCCAGGGACTCTGGACTACGAGCAGTACTTC. This chain links TRBV12-3 or TRBV12-4 with TRBJ2-7; the D gene is possibly TRBD2 (6 bases). The CDR3 contains 14 residues. V was clipped by 5 bases and J by 3 bases, with 14 bases between them.

The gene calls are TRBV7-8 and TRBJ2-2; D not resolved. V shed 10 bases and J shed 5 bases, with 32 bases lying between them. The CDR3 is 19 residues long. CDR1 SGHVS and CDR2 FQNEAQ come from the germline V gene. DNA for the CDR3: TGTGCCACCATCCTCCGGAAGGGTGAGACCACTTGGAAAACCGGGGAGCTGTTTTTT. The encoded protein is CATILRKGETTWKTGELFF.

This clonotype was counted ten times or more. The V gene is TRBV7-8, the J gene TRBJ2-7; D perhaps matches TRBD1 (5 bases). Trimming took off 0 bases at V and 2 bases at J, with 8 bases between the two ends. Germline values: CDR1 SGHVS, CDR2 FQNEAQ. There are 14 residues in the CDR3. The CDR3 region has the DNA TGTGCCAGCAGCTTAGCAGACAGTCCCTACGAGCAGTACTTC. It encodes CASSLADSPYEQYF.

This clonotype was seen many times. The rearrangement links TRBV7-2 to TRBJ2-7; TRBD1 might be the D (6 bases). V was clipped by 5 bases and J by 2 bases, with 16 bases between them. This CDR3 is 15 amino acids long. The V gene's germline CDR1 is SGHTA and CDR2 FQGNSA. CDR3 in DNA: TGTGCCAGCAGCCTAGAACAGGGTCGGACCTACGAGCAGTACGTC. The encoded protein is CASSLEQGRTYEQYV.

This clonotype was detected only a few times. The chain employs TRBV27 and TRBJ2-7; 8 bases are shared with TRBD1. This CDR3 comprises 15 residues. Germline loops: CDR1 MNHEY, CDR2 SMNVEV (reference sequence). CDR3 in amino acids: CASSLSRTGQYEQYV. The CDR3 DNA reads as TGTGCCAGCAGTCTATCGAGGACAGGGCAATACGAGCAGTACGTC.

The rearrangement uses TRBV7-9 and TRBJ2-7, with D perhaps TRBD1 (6 bases). Germline CDR1 is SEHNR and CDR2 is FQNEAQ (reference sequence). The V end was cut by 8 bases, the J end by 0 bases, with 11 bases between. The CDR3 is 13 amino acids. The CDR3 spells CASGGRGSYEQYF. CDR3 in DNA: TGTGCCAGCGGTGGCAGGGGCTCCTACGAGCAGTACTTC. Variable domain in full (rest from reference TRBV7-9 and TRBJ2-7): DTGVSQNPRHKITKRGQNVTFRCDPISEHNRLYWYRQTLGQGPEFLTYFQNEAQLEKSRLLSDRFSAERPKGSFSTLEIQRTEQGDSAMYLCASGGRGSYEQYFGPGTRLTVT.

This clonotype was seen only once. A read error is possible here, since a much larger clone lies one base away. The chain employs TRBV7-2 and TRBJ1-2, with TRBD1 identical over 9 bases. V was clipped by 7 bases and J by 4 bases; unmatched bases: 10. Germline CDR1 and CDR2: SGHTA and FQGNSA. The CDR3 runs 15 residues. CDR3 region: CASNTGGQGIYGYTF. CDR3 nucleotide sequence: TGTGCCAGCAACACGGGAGGACAGGGGATCTATGGCTACACCTTC.

This clonotype was detected a few times. The chain recombines TRBV7-9 with TRBJ2-5, with D unresolved. CDR1 and CDR2 (germline): SEHNR, FQNEAQ (reference sequence). The CDR3 is 15 amino acids. Trimming left V 1 base short and J 1 base short, with 10 bases between. CDR3 in DNA: TGTGCCAGCAGCTTAGTTGTGGGTTTCCAAGAGACCCAGTACTTC. It yields the protein CASSLVVGFQETQYF.

This clonotype was seen a handful of times. The V and J genes are TRBV19 and TRBJ1-6; 11 nucleotides align to TRBD1. The ends lost 5 bases at V and 10 bases at J; junction bases unmatched: 7. Looked up from germline, CDR1 is LNHDA and CDR2 is SQIVND (reference sequence). The CDR3 consists of 15 residues. Here the CDR3 DNA reads TGTGCCAGTAGTCCATGGACAGGGGGCTTGTCACCCCTCCACTTT. Translation gives CASSPWTGGLSPLHF.